These 5 T cell receptor beta chains came from one sample sequenced in a study of T cell responses to AZD1222 COVID-19 vaccine. Clones were read by immunoSEQ multiplex PCR, and TCRdb kept only the in-frame ones, dropping some. This sample has 150,000 to 200,000 clones, with approximately 94% found just once. Sequences were derived from peripheral blood, sampled on day 0 of AZD1222 vaccination. These TCRs come from an adult in good health.

This chain uses TRBV6-4 with TRBJ1-2; D is ambiguous. V was pared by 1 base and J by 4 bases, with 13 bases between. Germline-derived CDR1 and CDR2 are MRHNA and SNTAGT. This CDR3 is 15 amino acids long. The CDR3 nucleotides are TGTGCCAGCAGTGACTTCAATGGGCATACCTATGGCTACACCTTC. Translated, it gives CASSDFNGHTYGYTF.

V is TRBV4-1 and J is TRBJ1-4; 11 bases are shared with TRBD1. Germline assignment: CDR1 MGHRA and CDR2 YSYEKL. The CDR3 covers 16 residues. The J segment lost 4 bases and the V segment lost 5 bases, leaving 6 bases of the junction unmatched. CDR3 DNA: TGCGCCAGCAGCGTTGGGGGACAGGGGGGTAATGAAAAACTGTTTTTT. Residues: CASSVGGQGGNEKLFF.

The V gene is TRBV18, the J gene TRBJ2-6; tentatively, D is TRBD1 (5 bases). The CDR3 spans 15 residues. V was pared by 5 bases and J by 2 bases, with 10 bases between. Germline V gene lookup returns CDR1 KGHSH and CDR2 LQKENI. CDR3 in amino acids: CASSADSPGANVLTF. In DNA, the CDR3 is TGTGCCAGCTCAGCAGACAGCCCTGGGGCCAACGTCCTGACTTTC. Supplemented by reference TRBV18 and TRBJ2-6, the full variable domain reads NAGVMQNPRHLVRRRGQEARLRCSPMKGHSHVYWYRQLPEEGLKFMVYLQKENIIDESGMPKERFSAEFPKEGPSILRIQQVVRGDSAAYFCASSADSPGANVLTFGAGSRLTVL.

The chain carries TRBV19 and TRBJ2-7; 8 nucleotides line up with TRBD2. The CDR3 length is 16 residues. J lost 0 bases, V lost 3 bases, and 7 bases had no gene match. Germline CDR1 reads LNHDA; CDR2 reads SQIVND (reference sequence). Written as DNA, the CDR3 is TGTGCCAGTAGTATGACCCATAGCGGGACCTCCTACGAGCAGTACTTC. Translation: CASSMTHSGTSYEQYF.

This clone occurred once. This chain uses TRBV11-2 with TRBJ1-3; D is unclear. The CDR3 is 16 amino acids. Trimming pared 2 bases from V and 0 bases from J, leaving 11 bases between. Per germline, CDR1 SGHAT and CDR2 FQNNGV. CDR3 nucleotide sequence: TGTGCCAGCAGCTTAAGAGGACGGACCTCTGGAAACACCATATATTTT. Protein sequence: CASSLRGRTSGNTIYF.